The 18 T cell receptor beta chains in this list originate from one sample, sequenced in a study of blood T cell repertoires in COVID-19. Clones were read by immunoSEQ multiplex PCR, and TCRdb kept only the in-frame ones, dropping some. The sample includes hundreds of thousands of clones, about 81% of them seen just once. Sequenced sample: PBMCs or T cells enriched from blood (not recorded which). All receptors derive from a man between 25 and 39 years old with acute COVID-19.

The chain combines TRBV5-1 with TRBJ2-5; D possibly corresponds to TRBD2 (5 bases). The CDR3 length is 13 residues. Trimming removed 4 bases at V and 5 bases at J, with 12 bases between. Germline V gives CDR1 SGHRS, CDR2 YFSETQ. This CDR3 is CASSQAGRETQYF. The CDR3 region has the DNA TGCGCCAGCAGCCAGGCGGGCAGGGAGACCCAGTACTTC.

V and J are TRBV14 and TRBJ1-6, with D possibly matching TRBD1 (5 bases). Trimming removed 0 bases from V and 13 bases from J, with 13 bases in between. The CDR3 has 14 amino acids. CDR1 and CDR2 from the germline V gene are SGHDN and FVKESK. The DNA for the CDR3 is TGTGCCAGCAGCCAAGATCGGTGGGGGGAGCCCCTCCACTTT. This gives the protein CASSQDRWGEPLHF.

V usage is TRBV6-5 and J usage is TRBJ1-2, with D maybe TRBD1 (6 bases). There are 14 residues in the CDR3. CDR1 is MNHEY, CDR2 SVGAGI, per germline. V lost 7 bases and J lost 8, with 20 bases in between. DNA for the CDR3: TGTGCCAGCACTCGAACAGGGCAGGGGCAAGGCTACACCTTC. Protein product: CASTRTGQGQGYTF.

The chain has TRBV9 and TRBJ2-7; D unresolved. Per germline, CDR1 SGDLS and CDR2 YYNGEE. This CDR3 comprises 13 residues. V was pared by 0 bases and J by 2 bases, with 6 bases between. The CDR3 region has the DNA TGTGCCAGCAGCGTAGGCCCTACCTACGAGCAGTACGTC. Protein: CASSVGPTYEQYV.

The chain recombines TRBV3-1 (or the pseudogene TRBV3-2) with TRBJ2-1, with TRBD1 matching over 12 bases. The CDR3 totals 13 residues. Germline V gives CDR1 LGHDT, CDR2 YNNKEL (reference sequence). V was clipped by 8 bases and J by 10 bases; unmatched bases: 6. CDR3 region: CASGDRGRLEQFF. The DNA for the CDR3 is TGTGCCAGCGGGGACAGGGGGCGATTGGAGCAGTTCTTC.

This chain links TRBV19 with TRBJ2-1; no clear D gene. Germline CDR1 is LNHDA and CDR2 is SQIVND (reference sequence). The V gene lost 3 bases and the J gene lost 4 bases, with 13 bases spanning the gap. This CDR3 region has 15 residues. The CDR3 sequence is CASSIPGNGYNEQFF. The CDR3 DNA reads as TGTGCCAGTAGTATCCCTGGCAATGGTTACAATGAGCAGTTCTTC.

CDR3 sequence (DNA): TGTGCCAGCATCGGGCGGGGGCCTGACACCGGGGAGCTGTTTTTT. The encoded protein is CASIGRGPDTGELFF. V gene TRBV28 combines with J gene TRBJ2-2, with a weak D call TRBD2 (7 bases). The V end lost 7 bases, the J end lost 3 bases, and 15 bases lay between the germline ends. Germline V gives CDR1 MDHEN, CDR2 SYDVKM. The CDR3 is 15 amino acids.

Turning to this clone: At one end, the junction sequence differs from germline, possibly due to a read error. The J gene is TRBJ2-3, the V gene TRBV5-1; TRBD1 aligns across 10 bases. The CDR3 is 16 amino acids. Looked up from germline, CDR1 is SGHRS and CDR2 is YFSETQ. The CDR3 loop reads CASSLGQGIRSDTQYF. CDR3 DNA: TGTGCCAGCAGCTTGGGACAGGGGATAAGATCGGATACGCAGTATTTT.

This clone was seen a few times. The chain joins TRBV28 to TRBJ1-6; D is uncertain. Germline assignment: CDR1 MDHEN and CDR2 SYDVKM. This CDR3 spans 15 amino acids. V dropped 7 bases and J dropped 0 bases, with 10 bases sitting between them. The CDR3 here is CASTPVSSYNSPLHF. In DNA, the CDR3 is TGTGCCAGCACCCCCGTTAGCTCCTATAATTCACCCCTCCACTTT.

The rearrangement joins TRBV5-4 to TRBJ1-3, with 9 bases lining up with TRBD1. V was pared by 2 bases and J by 2 bases, with 2 bases of the junction left unmatched. The CDR3 totals 15 residues. The germline gives CDR1 SGHNT, CDR2 YYREEE (reference sequence). CDR3 DNA: TGTGCCAGCAGCTTAAACAGGGGGCCTGGAAACACCATATATTTT. This gives the protein CASSLNRGPGNTIYF.

The chain links TRBV27 to TRBJ2-1, with TRBD2 matching 8 bases. Unmatched junction bases numbered 6, after V lost 8 bases and J lost 6 bases. Germline lookup yields CDR1 MNHEY and CDR2 SMNVEV (reference sequence). There are 13 residues in the CDR3. The CDR3 is CASGAAGVNEQFF. The CDR3 DNA follows: TGTGCCAGCGGAGCAGCGGGAGTCAATGAGCAGTTCTTC.

The chain recombines TRBV7-6 with TRBJ2-2; possible D gene TRBD1, 5 bases. Per germline, CDR1 SGHVS and CDR2 FNYEAQ. V lost 1 base to trimming and J lost 7 bases, with 13 bases between them. The length of the CDR3 is 15 residues. CDR3 sequence: CASSLGGTRFGELFF. The DNA of the CDR3 is TGTGCCAGCAGCTTAGGGGGCACCCGTTTCGGGGAGCTGTTTTTT.

The chain employs TRBV27 and TRBJ2-2; D is unresolved. The V end lost 3 bases, the J end lost 0 bases, and 8 bases lay between the germline ends. CDR3 size: 15 residues. The germline V gene encodes CDR1 MNHEY and CDR2 SMNVEV (reference sequence). In DNA, the CDR3 is TGTGCCAGCAGTTTTAGCAAGACGAACACCGGGGAGCTGTTTTTT. This translates into CASSFSKTNTGELFF.

This chain connects TRBV21-1 to TRBJ1-6. TRBV21-1 is recorded as a pseudogene. The CDR3 has 20 residues. This chain's CDR3 is CASSKEGSGGDSFKNSPLHF. CDR3 DNA: TGTGCCAGCAGCAAAGAGGGTTCGGGGGGCGACTCCTTTAAAAATTCACCCCTCCACTTT.

V gene TRBV18 combines with J gene TRBJ1-1; D gene uncertain. Germline V gene data show CDR1 as KGHSH and CDR2 as LQKENI. The CDR3 is 14 amino acids. Trimming cost V 2 bases and J 2 bases, with 9 bases left between them. The CDR3 spells CASSPTNINTEAFF. The DNA of the CDR3 is TGTGCCAGCTCACCAACAAACATAAACACTGAAGCTTTCTTT.

The rearrangement links TRBV10-3 to TRBJ1-1; D call uncertain. Trimming cost V 2 bases and J 4 bases, with 11 bases left between them. The CDR3 totals 14 residues. Germline V lookup: CDR1 ENHRY, CDR2 SYGVKD. The CDR3 here is CAISELGIGTEAFF. DNA for the CDR3: TGTGCCATCAGTGAGCTCGGGATCGGCACTGAAGCTTTCTTT.

This clone has just one count. The J gene is TRBJ2-2, the V gene TRBV28; unclear D gene. Germline CDR1 is MDHEN and CDR2 is SYDVKM. The CDR3 spans 14 residues. The V gene lost 7 bases and the J gene lost 6 bases, with 15 bases spanning the gap. The DNA for the CDR3 is TGTGCCAGCACCCGGGTTGGGTTGGCCGGGGAGCTGTTTTTT. The encoded protein is CASTRVGLAGELFF.

Only one count was recorded for this clone. The V call is TRBV6-1, the J call TRBJ2-3, with TRBD1 identical over 7 bases. With V trimmed by 4 bases and J by 2 bases, 12 bases remained unmatched. This CDR3 has 17 amino acids. Germline lookup yields CDR1 MNHNS and CDR2 SASEGT. CDR3 protein: CASSVVADRAFTDTQYF. DNA of the CDR3: TGTGCCAGCAGTGTGGTAGCCGACAGGGCGTTCACAGATACGCAGTATTTT.